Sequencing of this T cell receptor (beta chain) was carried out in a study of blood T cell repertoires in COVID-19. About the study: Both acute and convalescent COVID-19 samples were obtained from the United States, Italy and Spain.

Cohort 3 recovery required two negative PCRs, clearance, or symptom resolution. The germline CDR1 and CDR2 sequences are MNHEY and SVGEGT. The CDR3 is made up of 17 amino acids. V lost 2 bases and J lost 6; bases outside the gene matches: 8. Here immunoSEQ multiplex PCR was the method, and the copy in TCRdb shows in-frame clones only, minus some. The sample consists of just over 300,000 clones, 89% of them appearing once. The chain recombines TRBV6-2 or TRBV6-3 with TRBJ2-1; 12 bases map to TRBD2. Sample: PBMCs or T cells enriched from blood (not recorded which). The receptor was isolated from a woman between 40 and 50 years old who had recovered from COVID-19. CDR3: CASSYPGASGGANEQFF. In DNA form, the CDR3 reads TGTGCCAGCAGTTACCCCGGGGCTAGCGGGGGGGCCAATGAGCAGTTCTTC.